This is a list of T cell receptor beta chains from one sample in a study of blood T cell repertoires in COVID-19. Data came from immunoSEQ multiplex PCR; TCRdb stores just in-frame clones and leaves some out. The sample lists some 250,000 clones, around 88% seen once, with over 9% in the top ten. Material: peripheral blood. These receptors were collected from an elderly man with acute or convalescent COVID-19. The CDR3 runs from the conserved cysteine through the conserved F or W. The D gene is left open where the match is weak. The size entry is marked missing in some rows and otherwise reads once, few, many or a size class.

V gene	D gene	CDR3 length	J gene	clone size	CDR3 protein	CDR3 DNA
TRBV10-1	NA	17	TRBJ1-1	NA	CASSESRGIGKDTEAFF	TGCGCCAGCAGTGAGTCTCGGGGGATCGGGAAGGACACTGAAGCTTTCTTT
TRBV4-3	NA	16	TRBJ1-1	once	CASSQEGAWVNTEAFF	TGCGCCAGCAGCCAAGAAGGGGCCTGGGTAAACACTGAAGCTTTCTTT
TRBV5-8	NA	12	TRBJ1-2	NA	CASSPRGNGYTF	TGTGCCAGCAGCCCCCGGGGGAACGGCTACACCTTC
TRBV28	TRBD2	16	TRBJ2-2	NA	CASSPLAGGPTGELFF	TGTGCCAGCAGTCCCCTGGCGGGGGGGCCCACCGGGGAGCTGTTTTTT
TRBV5-4	NA	17	TRBJ1-2	NA	CASSHEGGRGANYGYTF	TGTGCCAGCAGCCACGAGGGCGGGCGAGGAGCTAACTATGGCTACACCTTC
TRBV6-4	TRBD1	13	TRBJ1-6	NA	CASRDREDSPLHF	TGTGCCAGCAGGGACAGGGAGGATTCACCCCTCCACTTT
TRBV5-1	NA	15	TRBJ2-5	NA	CASSLGGEYQETQYF	TGCGCCAGCAGCTTGGGCGGAGAGTACCAAGAGACCCAGTACTTC
TRBV12-5	NA	14	TRBJ2-1	few	CASSRSGSYNEQFF	TGTGCTAGTTCCCGTAGCGGATCCTACAATGAGCAGTTCTTC
TRBV10-3	NA	13	TRBJ1-2	NA	CAISEGQNYGYTF	TGTGCCATCAGTGAGGGACAGAACTATGGCTACACCTTC
TRBV6-4	TRBD2	14	TRBJ2-5	NA	CASSDLAGQETQYF	TGTGCCAGCAGTGACTTAGCGGGGCAAGAGACCCAGTACTTC
TRBV18	TRBD1	13	TRBJ1-5	NA	CASSPDRVQPQHF	TGTGCCAGCTCACCAGACAGGGTACAGCCCCAGCATTTT
TRBV7-8	NA	13	TRBJ1-2	NA	CASSLGQNYGYTF	TGTGCCAGCAGCTTGGGGCAGAACTATGGCTACACCTTC
TRBV15	TRBD2	17	TRBJ2-5	once	CATSRDLGTSGKETQYF	TGTGCCACCAGCAGAGATCTAGGGACTAGCGGGAAAGAGACCCAGTACTTC
TRBV28	TRBD2	16	TRBJ2-3	NA	CASSLGSGRAWDTQYF	TGTGCCAGCAGTTTGGGTAGCGGGAGGGCATGGGATACGCAGTATTTT